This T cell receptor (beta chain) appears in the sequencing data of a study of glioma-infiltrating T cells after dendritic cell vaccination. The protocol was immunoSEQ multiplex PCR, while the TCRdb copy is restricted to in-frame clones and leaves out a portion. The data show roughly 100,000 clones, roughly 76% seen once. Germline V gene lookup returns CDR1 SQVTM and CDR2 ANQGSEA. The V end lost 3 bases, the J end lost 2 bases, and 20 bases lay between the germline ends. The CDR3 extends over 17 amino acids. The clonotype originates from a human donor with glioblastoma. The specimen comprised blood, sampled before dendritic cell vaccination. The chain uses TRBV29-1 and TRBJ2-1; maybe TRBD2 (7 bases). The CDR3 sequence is CSVEGASGSKTYNEQFF. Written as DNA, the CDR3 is TGCAGCGTTGAGGGGGCTAGCGGTTCCAAGACCTACAATGAGCAGTTCTTC.